This T cell receptor (beta chain) was profiled in a study of blood T cell repertoires in COVID-19. Study background: Whether acute or convalescent, the COVID-19 samples came from the United States, Italy and Spain. Sources were T cells, B-cell-depleted T cells, or PBMCs; the material itself was cDNA or gDNA.

The authors' processing: Reference gene primer amplification gave nucleated cell count estimates. Method: immunoSEQ multiplex PCR; TCRdb's copy keeps in-frame clones and lacks some. V, J and clone size were drawn from that table, and D and trimming were deduced from the DNA. This table has 97,000 or so clones, more than 65% appearing once. Germline V gives CDR1 MNHEY, CDR2 SMNVEV (reference sequence). This CDR3 has 15 amino acids. Unmatched junction bases numbered 6, after V lost 5 bases and J lost 4 bases. The rearrangement links TRBV27 to TRBJ2-1, with 9 nucleotides matching TRBD2. The TCR sequence derives from a woman of 80 years or more with active or convalescent COVID-19. Sample: peripheral blood. CDR3 protein: CASSIASGTYNEQFF. The CDR3 DNA sequence: TGTGCCAGCAGTATAGCTAGCGGGACTTACAATGAGCAGTTCTTC.